This T cell receptor beta chain stems from a study of blood T cell repertoires in COVID-19. About the study: PBMCs, B-cell-depleted T cells, or T cells were the source of the cDNA or gDNA that made up the material.

In the original workflow: Researchers report that nucleated cell counts were estimated from reference gene primer amplification. Clones were sequenced by immunoSEQ multiplex PCR, and TCRdb holds only the in-frame ones, with some missing. The DNA was the basis for D and trimming; V, J and clone size are from that table. The table lists over 50,000 clones, roughly 84% of them singletons. V lost 3 bases and J lost 3, with 15 bases in between. The germline V gene has CDR1 DFQATT and CDR2 SNEGSKA (reference sequence). The CDR3 loop spans 15 amino acids. The source of this sequence is a man aged 60-69 years with COVID-19, enrolled during active disease. The genes are TRBV20-1 and TRBJ1-5; D is perhaps TRBD1 (5 bases). The sample consisted of peripheral blood. CDR3 sequence: CSASLPGPHNQPQHF. The CDR3 DNA sequence: TGCAGTGCTAGTCTTCCAGGGCCCCACAATCAGCCCCAGCATTTT.